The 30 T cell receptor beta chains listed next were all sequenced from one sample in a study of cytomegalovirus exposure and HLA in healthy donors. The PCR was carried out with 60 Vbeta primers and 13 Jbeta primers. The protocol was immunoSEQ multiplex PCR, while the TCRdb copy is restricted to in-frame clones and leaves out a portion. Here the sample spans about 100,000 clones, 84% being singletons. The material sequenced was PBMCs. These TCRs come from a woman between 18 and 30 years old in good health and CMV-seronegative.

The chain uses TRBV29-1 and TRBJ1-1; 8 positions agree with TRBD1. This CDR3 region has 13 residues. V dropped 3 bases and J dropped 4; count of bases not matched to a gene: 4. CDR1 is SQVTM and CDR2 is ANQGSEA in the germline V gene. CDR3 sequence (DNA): TGCAGCGTTGAGGAACAGGGGGGCACTGAAGCTTTCTTT. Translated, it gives CSVEEQGGTEAFF.

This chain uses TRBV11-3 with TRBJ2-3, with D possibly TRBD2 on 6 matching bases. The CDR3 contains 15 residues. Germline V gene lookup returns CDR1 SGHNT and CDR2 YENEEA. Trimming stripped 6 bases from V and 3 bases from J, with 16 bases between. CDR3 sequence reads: CASSLYGGATDTQYF. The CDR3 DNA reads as TGTGCCAGCAGTTTGTACGGCGGGGCAACAGATACGCAGTATTTT.

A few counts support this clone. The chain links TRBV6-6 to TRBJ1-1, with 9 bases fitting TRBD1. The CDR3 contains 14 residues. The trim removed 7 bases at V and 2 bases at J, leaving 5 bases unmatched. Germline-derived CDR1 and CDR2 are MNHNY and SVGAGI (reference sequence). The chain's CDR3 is CASNRDRDNTEAFF. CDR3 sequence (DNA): TGTGCCAGCAACCGGGACAGGGACAACACTGAAGCTTTCTTT.

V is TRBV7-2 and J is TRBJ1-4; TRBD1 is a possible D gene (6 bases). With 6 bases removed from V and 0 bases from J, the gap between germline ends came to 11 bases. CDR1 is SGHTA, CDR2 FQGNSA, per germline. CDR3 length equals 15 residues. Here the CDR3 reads CASRQTGATNEKLFF. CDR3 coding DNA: TGTGCCAGCAGGCAGACAGGAGCAACTAATGAAAAACTGTTTTTT.

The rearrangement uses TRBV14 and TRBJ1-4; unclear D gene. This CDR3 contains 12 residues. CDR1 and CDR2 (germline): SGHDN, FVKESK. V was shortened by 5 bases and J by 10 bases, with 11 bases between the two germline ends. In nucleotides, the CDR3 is TGTGCCAGCAGCGTCGGGGTGGGAAAACTGTTTTTT. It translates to CASSVGVGKLFF. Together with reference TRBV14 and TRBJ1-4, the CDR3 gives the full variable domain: EAGVTQFPSHSVIEKGQTVTLRCDPISGHDNLYWYRRVMGKEIKFLLHFVKESKQDESGMPNNRFLAERTGGTYSTLKVQPAELEDSGVYFCASSVGVGKLFFGSGTQLSVL.

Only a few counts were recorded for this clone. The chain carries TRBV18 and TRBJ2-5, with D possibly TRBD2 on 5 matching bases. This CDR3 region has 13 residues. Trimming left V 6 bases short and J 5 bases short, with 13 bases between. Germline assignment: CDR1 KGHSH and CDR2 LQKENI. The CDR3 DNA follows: TGTGCCAGCTCTCCGACTAAGGTTGAGACCCAGTACTTC. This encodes CASSPTKVETQYF.

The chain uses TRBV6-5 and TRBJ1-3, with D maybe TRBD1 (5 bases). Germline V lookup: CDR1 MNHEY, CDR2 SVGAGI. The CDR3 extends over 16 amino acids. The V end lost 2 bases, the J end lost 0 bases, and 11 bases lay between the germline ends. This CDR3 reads CASSYGRGYSGNTIYF. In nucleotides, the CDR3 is TGTGCCAGCAGTTACGGCCGGGGGTACTCTGGAAACACCATATATTTT.

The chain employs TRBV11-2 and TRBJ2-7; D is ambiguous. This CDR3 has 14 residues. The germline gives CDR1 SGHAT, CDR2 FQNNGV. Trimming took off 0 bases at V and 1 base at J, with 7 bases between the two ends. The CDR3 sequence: CASSLDRHSYEQYF. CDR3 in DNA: TGTGCCAGCAGCTTAGACAGACATTCCTACGAGCAGTACTTC.

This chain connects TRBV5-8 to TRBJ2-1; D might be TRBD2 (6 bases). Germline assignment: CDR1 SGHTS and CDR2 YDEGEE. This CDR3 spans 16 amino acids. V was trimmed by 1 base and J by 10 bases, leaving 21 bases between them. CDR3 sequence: CASSLSRGPAAQEQFF. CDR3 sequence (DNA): TGTGCCAGCAGCTTGTCGCGGGGCCCAGCCGCCCAAGAGCAGTTCTTC.

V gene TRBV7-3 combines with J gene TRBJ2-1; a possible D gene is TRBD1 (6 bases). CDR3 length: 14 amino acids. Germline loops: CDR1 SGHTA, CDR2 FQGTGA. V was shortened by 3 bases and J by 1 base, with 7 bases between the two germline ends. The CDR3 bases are TGTGCCAGCAGCTTCGGACAGTCCTACAATGAGCAGTTCTTC. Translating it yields CASSFGQSYNEQFF.

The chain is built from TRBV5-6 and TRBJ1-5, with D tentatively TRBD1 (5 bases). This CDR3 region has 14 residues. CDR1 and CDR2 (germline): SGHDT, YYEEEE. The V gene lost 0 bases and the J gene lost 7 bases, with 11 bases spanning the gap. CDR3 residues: CASSLGDGGQPQHF. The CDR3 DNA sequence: TGTGCCAGCAGCTTGGGGGACGGGGGACAGCCCCAGCATTTT.

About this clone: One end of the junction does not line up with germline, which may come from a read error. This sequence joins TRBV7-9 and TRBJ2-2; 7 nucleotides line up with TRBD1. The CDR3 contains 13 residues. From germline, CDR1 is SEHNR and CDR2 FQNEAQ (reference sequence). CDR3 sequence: CSSIKQGIGELFF. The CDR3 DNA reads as TGTTCCAGCATCAAACAGGGGATCGGGGAGCTGTTTTTT.

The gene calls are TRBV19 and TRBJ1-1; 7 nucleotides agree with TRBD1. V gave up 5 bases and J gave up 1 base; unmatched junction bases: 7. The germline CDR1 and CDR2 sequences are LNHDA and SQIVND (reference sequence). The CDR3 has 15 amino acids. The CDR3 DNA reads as TGTGCCAGTAGTGGAACCGGGACAGAGAACACTGAAGCTTTCTTT. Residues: CASSGTGTENTEAFF.

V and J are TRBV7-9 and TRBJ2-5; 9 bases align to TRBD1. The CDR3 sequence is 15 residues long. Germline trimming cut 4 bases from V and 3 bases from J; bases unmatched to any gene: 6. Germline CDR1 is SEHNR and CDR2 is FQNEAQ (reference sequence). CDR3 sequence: CASSSRRDREETQYF. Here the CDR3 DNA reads TGTGCCAGCAGCTCACGCCGGGACAGGGAAGAGACCCAGTACTTC.

In DNA, the CDR3 is TGTGCCAGCAGCTTAGAGCACTCGCGGTTTCCCGATACGCAGTATTTT. Amino acids: CASSLEHSRFPDTQYF. This chain connects TRBV7-8 to TRBJ2-3, with D unresolved. The germline V and J ends were trimmed by 1 base and 6 bases, with 17 bases remaining between them. The V gene's germline CDR1 is SGHVS and CDR2 FQNEAQ. The CDR3 totals 16 residues.

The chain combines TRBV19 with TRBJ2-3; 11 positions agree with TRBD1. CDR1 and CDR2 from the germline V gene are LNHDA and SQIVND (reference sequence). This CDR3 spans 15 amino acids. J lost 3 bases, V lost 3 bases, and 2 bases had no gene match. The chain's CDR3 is CASSIRDRGTDTQYF. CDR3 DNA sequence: TGTGCCAGTAGTATCCGGGACAGGGGGACAGATACGCAGTATTTT.

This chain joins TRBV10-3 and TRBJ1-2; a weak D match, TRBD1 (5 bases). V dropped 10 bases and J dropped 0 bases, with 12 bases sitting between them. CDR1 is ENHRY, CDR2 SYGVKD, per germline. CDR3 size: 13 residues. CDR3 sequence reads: CATEQVANYGYTF. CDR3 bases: TGTGCCACCGAACAGGTAGCTAACTATGGCTACACCTTC.

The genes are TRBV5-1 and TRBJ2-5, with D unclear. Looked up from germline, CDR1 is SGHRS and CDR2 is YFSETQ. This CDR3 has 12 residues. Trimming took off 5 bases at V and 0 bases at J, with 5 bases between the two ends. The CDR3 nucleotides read TGCGCCAGCAGACCAGACCAAGAGACCCAGTACTTC. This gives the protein CASRPDQETQYF.

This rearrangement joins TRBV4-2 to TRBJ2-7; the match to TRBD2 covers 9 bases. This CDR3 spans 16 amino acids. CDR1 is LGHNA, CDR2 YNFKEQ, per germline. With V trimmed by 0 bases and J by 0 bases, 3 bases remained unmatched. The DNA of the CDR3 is TGTGCCAGCAGCCAAGAGGCGGGAGGGAGCTCCTACGAGCAGTACTTC. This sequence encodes CASSQEAGGSSYEQYF.

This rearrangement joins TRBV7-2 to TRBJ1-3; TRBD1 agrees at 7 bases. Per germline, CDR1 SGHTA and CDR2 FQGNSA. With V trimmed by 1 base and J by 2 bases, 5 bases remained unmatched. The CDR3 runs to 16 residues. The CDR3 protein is CASSLGQGRAGNTIYF. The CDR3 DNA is TGTGCCAGCAGCTTAGGACAGGGCCGCGCTGGAAACACCATATATTTT.

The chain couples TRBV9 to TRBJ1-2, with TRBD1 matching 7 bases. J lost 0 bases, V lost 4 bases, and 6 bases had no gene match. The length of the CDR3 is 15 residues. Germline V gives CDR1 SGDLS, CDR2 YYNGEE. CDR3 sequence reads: CASSPGQTPNYGYTF. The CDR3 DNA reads TGTGCCAGCAGCCCGGGACAGACTCCTAACTATGGCTACACCTTC.

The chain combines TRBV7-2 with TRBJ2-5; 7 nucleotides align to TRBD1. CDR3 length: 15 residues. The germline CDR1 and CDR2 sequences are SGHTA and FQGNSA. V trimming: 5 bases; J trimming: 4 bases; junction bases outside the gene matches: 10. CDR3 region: CASSPRGRVIETQYF. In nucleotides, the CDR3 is TGTGCCAGCAGCCCAAGGGGGCGCGTTATAGAGACCCAGTACTTC.

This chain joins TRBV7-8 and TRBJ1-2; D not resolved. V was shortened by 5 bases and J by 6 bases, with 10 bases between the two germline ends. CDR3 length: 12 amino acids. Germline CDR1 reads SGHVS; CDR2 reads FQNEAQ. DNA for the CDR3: TGTGCCAGCAGCCTTAACAGAAATGGCTACACCTTC. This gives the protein CASSLNRNGYTF.

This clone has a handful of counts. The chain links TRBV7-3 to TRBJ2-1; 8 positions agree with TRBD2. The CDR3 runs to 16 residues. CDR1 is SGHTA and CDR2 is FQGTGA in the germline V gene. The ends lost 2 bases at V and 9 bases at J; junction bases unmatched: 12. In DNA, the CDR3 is TGTGCCAGCAGCTTATCGGGGGGGCTGGCGGCTGGTGAGCAGTTCTTC. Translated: CASSLSGGLAAGEQFF.

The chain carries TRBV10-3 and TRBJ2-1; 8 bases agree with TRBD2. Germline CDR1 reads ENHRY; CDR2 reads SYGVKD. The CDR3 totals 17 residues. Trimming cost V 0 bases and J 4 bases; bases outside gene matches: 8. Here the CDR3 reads CAISESIGLAGYNEQFF. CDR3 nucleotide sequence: TGTGCCATCAGTGAGTCGATCGGCCTAGCGGGTTACAATGAGCAGTTCTTC.

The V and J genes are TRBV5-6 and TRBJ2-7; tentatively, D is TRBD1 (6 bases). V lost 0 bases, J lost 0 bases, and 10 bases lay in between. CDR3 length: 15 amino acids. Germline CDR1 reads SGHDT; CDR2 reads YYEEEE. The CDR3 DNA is TGTGCCAGCAGCTTGGACAGGGAAAGCTCCTACGAGCAGTACTTC. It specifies CASSLDRESSYEQYF.

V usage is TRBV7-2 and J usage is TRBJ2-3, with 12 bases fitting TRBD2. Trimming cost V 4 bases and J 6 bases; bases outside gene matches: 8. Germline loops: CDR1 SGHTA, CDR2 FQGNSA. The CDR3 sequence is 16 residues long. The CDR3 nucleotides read TGTGCCAGCAGCTCTACAGGACTAGCGGGAACGGATACGCAGTATTTT. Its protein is CASSSTGLAGTDTQYF.

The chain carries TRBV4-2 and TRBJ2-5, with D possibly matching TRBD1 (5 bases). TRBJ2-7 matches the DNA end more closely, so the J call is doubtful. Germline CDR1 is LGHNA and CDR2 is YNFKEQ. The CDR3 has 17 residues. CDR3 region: CASSQDRGRAVPYEQYF. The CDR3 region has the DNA TGTGCCAGCAGCCAAGATAGGGGCAGGGCAGTCCCCTACGAGCAGTACTTC.

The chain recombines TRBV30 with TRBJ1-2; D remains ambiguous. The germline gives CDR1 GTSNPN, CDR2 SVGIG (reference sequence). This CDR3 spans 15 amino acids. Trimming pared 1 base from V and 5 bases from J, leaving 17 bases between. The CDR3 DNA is TGTGCCTGGAGTGGTGGGCACTCTCGAGGGTATGGCTACACCTTC. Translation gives CAWSGGHSRGYGYTF. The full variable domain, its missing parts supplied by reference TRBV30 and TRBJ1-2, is SQTIHQWPATLVQPVGSPLSLECTVEGTSNPNLYWYRQAAGRGLQLLFYSVGIGQISSEVPQNLSASRPQDRQFILSSKKLLLSDSGFYLCAWSGGHSRGYGYTFGSGTRLTVV.

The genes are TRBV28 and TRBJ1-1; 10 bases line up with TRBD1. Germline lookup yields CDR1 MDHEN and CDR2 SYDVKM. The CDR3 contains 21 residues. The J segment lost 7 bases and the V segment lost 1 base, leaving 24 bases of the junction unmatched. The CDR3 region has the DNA TGTGCCAGCAGTTTATACACCCGTTATTCGTCCCGTGGACAGGGGGGAGATGAAGCTTTCTTT. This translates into CASSLYTRYSSRGQGGDEAFF.